Shown below are 31 T cell receptor beta chains from a single sample sequenced in a study of blood T cell repertoires in COVID-19. The method was immunoSEQ multiplex PCR; TCRdb's version includes in-frame clones alone and lacks a portion of them. The table shows roughly 120,000 clones, with roughly 90% occurring only once. The specimen was peripheral blood. The receptors originated from a man aged 60 to 75 with COVID-19, enrolled during active disease.

The rearrangement links TRBV7-2 to TRBJ2-1; 8 bases agree with TRBD2. The V segment lost 7 bases and the J segment 4 bases; nucleotides outside the gene matches: 3. CDR3 length: 13 amino acids. Germline V gene sequence: CDR1 SGHTA, CDR2 FQGNSA. The CDR3 region is CASTSGSYNEQFF. The CDR3 region has the DNA TGTGCCAGCACTAGCGGGTCATACAATGAGCAGTTCTTC.

The gene calls are TRBV15 and TRBJ1-1, with no clear D. The CDR3 spans 15 residues. The germline V gene has CDR1 LNHNV and CDR2 YYDKDF (reference sequence). V was shortened by 0 bases and J by 0 bases, with 8 bases between the two germline ends. CDR3 nucleotides: TGTGCCACCAGCAGAGATCGGCAGGTGAACACTGAAGCTTTCTTT. This translates into CATSRDRQVNTEAFF.

The V and J genes are TRBV15 and TRBJ1-2; TRBD1 agrees at 8 bases. The CDR3 totals 14 residues. V shed 3 bases and J 3 bases; nucleotides not matched to a gene: 3. Per the germline V gene, CDR1 is LNHNV and CDR2 is YYDKDF (reference sequence). The CDR3 is CATSRDRADYGYTF. In nucleotides, the CDR3 is TGTGCCACCAGCAGGGACAGGGCGGACTATGGCTACACCTTC.

This chain connects TRBV7-9 to TRBJ1-4, with D possibly TRBD1 on 6 matching bases. Looked up from germline, CDR1 is SEHNR and CDR2 is FQNEAQ (reference sequence). V lost 1 base, J lost 11 bases, and 20 bases lay in between. The CDR3 spans 16 residues. CDR3 residues: CASSLVAGTGQGKLFF. The DNA of the CDR3 is TGTGCCAGCAGCTTAGTCGCAGGAACAGGGCAGGGGAAACTGTTTTTT.

Concerning this clone itself: Other DNA sequences of this sample code for an identical CDR3. This chain links TRBV28 with TRBJ1-5, with TRBD1 matching 7 bases. The trim removed 2 bases at V and 2 bases at J, leaving 0 bases unmatched. Germline CDR1 is MDHEN and CDR2 is SYDVKM. The length of the CDR3 is 14 residues. The DNA of the CDR3 is TGTGCCAGCAGTTTAGGACAGGGCAATCAGCCCCAGCATTTT. This codes for CASSLGQGNQPQHF.

In this sample, this clone turned up a few times. The chain recombines TRBV19 with TRBJ1-5; D is possibly TRBD1 (6 bases). Trimming removed 6 bases from V and 5 bases from J, with 14 bases in between. Germline V gene lookup returns CDR1 LNHDA and CDR2 SQIVND (reference sequence). The length of the CDR3 is 14 residues. The CDR3 is CASRAGAKDQPQHF. The CDR3 coding sequence is TGTGCCAGTAGAGCGGGGGCGAAGGATCAGCCCCAGCATTTT.

This clone was seen just once. The rearrangement joins TRBV28 to TRBJ2-5; unclear D gene. In germline, CDR1 is MDHEN, CDR2 SYDVKM. The V gene lost 4 bases and the J gene lost 0 bases, with 9 bases spanning the gap. The CDR3 consists of 14 residues. The CDR3 spells CASSSRRDQETQYF. In nucleotides, the CDR3 is TGTGCCAGCAGTTCGCGCCGGGACCAAGAGACCCAGTACTTC.

The chain combines TRBV6-4 with TRBJ2-3; 8 bases are a match to TRBD1. CDR1 is MRHNA and CDR2 is SNTAGT in the germline V gene. With 3 bases clipped from V and 4 bases from J, the junction kept 3 bases outside the gene matches. The CDR3 covers 14 residues. This CDR3 reads CASSETTGADTQYF. The CDR3 nucleotides are TGTGCCAGCAGTGAGACGACAGGGGCAGATACGCAGTATTTT.

The chain joins TRBV29-1 to TRBJ1-1; perhaps TRBD1 as D (5 bases). CDR3 length: 12 amino acids. From germline, CDR1 is SQVTM and CDR2 ANQGSEA. V was shortened by 7 bases and J by 1 base, with 10 bases between the two germline ends. This chain's CDR3 is CSAFQGNTEAFF. Here the CDR3 DNA reads TGCAGCGCCTTCCAGGGGAACACTGAAGCTTTCTTT. Full variable domain (remainder filled in from reference TRBV29-1 and TRBJ1-1): SAVISQKPSRDICQRGTSLTIQCQVDSQVTMMFWYRQQPGQSLTLIATANQGSEATYESGFVIDKFPISRPNLTFSTLTVSNMSPEDSSIYLCSAFQGNTEAFFGQGTRLTVV.

V is TRBV7-9 and J is TRBJ1-4; a weak D match, TRBD1 (6 bases). This CDR3 region has 15 residues. Germline CDR1 reads SEHNR; CDR2 reads FQNEAQ (reference sequence). Deletions cut 1 base from V and 6 bases from J, with 12 bases between. The CDR3 region is CASSLGSGDYEKLFF. The CDR3 region has the DNA TGTGCCAGCAGCTTAGGGTCAGGGGATTATGAAAAACTGTTTTTT.

The chain employs TRBV5-4 and TRBJ1-4, with 10 bases matching TRBD1. The CDR3 has 16 residues. J gave up 6 bases and V 3 bases, and 8 bases lay outside the gene matches. Germline loops: CDR1 SGHNT, CDR2 YYREEE (reference sequence). DNA of the CDR3: TGTGCCAGCAGCTCGGAGGTCGGACAGGGGGATGAAAAACTGTTTTTT. Protein product: CASSSEVGQGDEKLFF.

This rearrangement joins TRBV18 to TRBJ2-1, with D perhaps TRBD1 (6 bases). Germline assignment: CDR1 KGHSH and CDR2 LQKENI. This CDR3 region has 12 residues. V was shortened by 5 bases and J by 6 bases, with 8 bases between the two germline ends. This CDR3 is CASSEQGNEQFF. The CDR3 DNA is TGTGCCAGCTCAGAACAGGGCAATGAGCAGTTCTTC.

This CDR3 is CASSLFSGDLVEKLFF. The CDR3 nucleotides read TGTGCCAGCAGTTTGTTTTCCGGGGACTTGGTTGAAAAACTGTTTTTT. The chain is built from TRBV27 and TRBJ1-4, with D perhaps TRBD1 (5 bases). The CDR3 contains 16 residues. Trimming stripped 3 bases from V and 7 bases from J, with 18 bases between. Germline CDR1 is MNHEY and CDR2 is SMNVEV (reference sequence).

The V gene is TRBV4-3, the J gene TRBJ1-1; D gene uncertain. V lost 3 bases and J 3 bases, leaving 14 bases between the germline ends. CDR3 length: 15 amino acids. Germline values: CDR1 LGHNA, CDR2 YSLEER. CDR3 in amino acids: CASSHTERADTEAFF. The CDR3 bases are TGCGCCAGCAGCCACACTGAAAGAGCGGACACTGAAGCTTTCTTT.

The chain recombines TRBV2 with TRBJ2-4; 9 nucleotides agree with TRBD1. The V segment lost 0 bases and the J segment 7 bases; nucleotides outside the gene matches: 7. CDR3 size: 16 residues. In germline, CDR1 is SNHLY, CDR2 FYNNEI. CDR3 in DNA: TGTGCCAGCAGTGAAGCGCCTGGGACAGGGAACAACATTCAGTACTTC. Translation: CASSEAPGTGNNIQYF.

The chain is built from TRBV11-2 and TRBJ1-2; D gene unclear. In germline, CDR1 is SGHAT, CDR2 FQNNGV. This CDR3 has 15 residues. Trimming cost V 5 bases and J 6 bases, with 19 bases left between them. DNA for the CDR3: TGTGCCAGCAGCCCCCTCCGAGGGAAGGCTCATGGCTACACCTTC. Protein: CASSPLRGKAHGYTF.

The V call is TRBV10-3, the J call TRBJ2-1, with 11 bases that match TRBD2. The V gene end was trimmed by 4 bases and the J gene end by 0 bases; junction bases not matched to a gene: 8. Germline values: CDR1 ENHRY, CDR2 SYGVKD. The CDR3 consists of 18 residues. CDR3 residues: CAISGLAGGVGSYNEQFF. CDR3 bases: TGTGCCATCAGTGGTCTAGCGGGAGGTGTGGGCTCCTACAATGAGCAGTTCTTC.

The genes are TRBV2 and TRBJ2-1; no reliable D call. The CDR3 has 14 residues. Between the trimmed V and J ends, which lost 6 bases and 8 bases, there was a span of 17 bases. Germline V gene lookup returns CDR1 SNHLY and CDR2 FYNNEI. The CDR3 nucleotides read TGTGCCAGCAGCCCTGATCTCCGTCGGGATGAGCAGTTCTTC. Translated: CASSPDLRRDEQFF.

The CDR3 nucleotides read TGCAGCGTGGGGACAGGGGGGAATGAAAAACTGTTTTTT. It yields the protein CSVGTGGNEKLFF. The chain links TRBV29-1 to TRBJ1-4; 11 bases fit TRBD1. Looked up from germline, CDR1 is SQVTM and CDR2 is ANQGSEA. The CDR3 runs to 13 residues. The V and J ends lost 6 bases and 5 bases, in that order; junction bases with no gene match: 2.

The chain recombines TRBV11-3 with TRBJ1-1, with no clear D. Germline V lookup: CDR1 SGHNT, CDR2 YENEEA. Trimming stripped 3 bases from V and 5 bases from J, with 10 bases between. The CDR3 extends over 13 amino acids. The CDR3 is CASSFEGGTEAFF. CDR3 nucleotides: TGTGCCAGCAGCTTTGAAGGAGGGACTGAAGCTTTCTTT.

The chain employs TRBV11-2 and TRBJ1-2; D possibly corresponds to TRBD1 (5 bases). The CDR3 sequence is 14 residues long. V dropped 5 bases and J dropped 4 bases, with 14 bases sitting between them. CDR1 is SGHAT and CDR2 is FQNNGV in the germline V gene. The CDR3 region is CASSKSARAYGYTF. Here the CDR3 DNA reads TGTGCCAGCAGCAAATCGGCCAGGGCCTATGGCTACACCTTC.

The chain links TRBV19 to TRBJ2-1; tentatively, D is TRBD1 (5 bases). Germline assignment: CDR1 LNHDA and CDR2 SQIVND (reference sequence). The germline V and J ends were trimmed by 4 bases and 6 bases, with 22 bases remaining between them. The CDR3 is 17 residues long. The CDR3 nucleotides are TGTGCCAGTAGTACACTCGCCAGGGTTGGGAATACCAATGAGCAGTTCTTC. Translating it yields CASSTLARVGNTNEQFF.

With respect to this clone: The DNA is left out, because the CDR3 cannot be placed on it with certainty; the CDR3 is given as TCRdb lists it. The gene calls are TRBV30 and TRBJ2-7; the D call in the table, TRBD2, was not verified against the DNA. Germline CDR1 GTSNPN, CDR2 SVGIG (reference sequence). The CDR3 contains 11 residues when both ends are counted. Here the CDR3 reads CAWNFGPGITF.

V is TRBV25-1 and J is TRBJ2-1; TRBD2 aligns across 11 bases. Germline CDR1 and CDR2: MGHDK and SYGVNS. The CDR3 contains 16 residues. The trim removed 2 bases at V and 7 bases at J, leaving 7 bases unmatched. CDR3 sequence: CASSEILAGAGNEQFF. DNA for the CDR3: TGTGCCAGCAGTGAAATACTAGCGGGAGCCGGGAATGAGCAGTTCTTC. The full variable domain, rest sourced from reference TRBV25-1 and TRBJ2-1, is EADIYQTPRYLVIGTGKKITLECSQTMGHDKMYWYQQDPGMELHLIHYSYGVNSTEKGDLSSESTVSRIRTEHFPLTLESARPSHTSQYLCASSEILAGAGNEQFFGPGTRLTVL.

The chain uses TRBV5-4 and TRBJ1-3; 10 bases map to TRBD1. The CDR3 runs to 16 residues. V was pared by 0 bases and J by 6 bases, with 6 bases of the junction left unmatched. The germline V gene encodes CDR1 SGHNT and CDR2 YYREEE (reference sequence). The CDR3 sequence: CASSLEGTGVENTIYF. The DNA of the CDR3 is TGTGCCAGCAGCTTGGAGGGGACAGGGGTTGAAAACACCATATATTTT.

The V call is TRBV27, the J call TRBJ2-1; D may be TRBD2 (5 bases). Trimming left V 2 bases short and J 6 bases short, with 17 bases between. The CDR3 runs 16 residues. The germline CDR1 and CDR2 sequences are MNHEY and SMNVEV (reference sequence). CDR3 sequence (DNA): TGTGCCAGCAGTTTAAATAGGGAGTTGAGGGCCAATGAGCAGTTCTTC. Translation: CASSLNRELRANEQFF.

The chain links TRBV5-6 to TRBJ1-6, with D tentatively TRBD1 (5 bases). The V gene lost 4 bases and the J gene lost 4 bases, with 12 bases spanning the gap. Germline values: CDR1 SGHDT, CDR2 YYEEEE. This CDR3 is built from 15 residues. This CDR3 is CASSQPTDYNSPLHF. CDR3 bases: TGTGCCAGCAGCCAACCGACAGATTATAATTCACCCCTCCACTTT.

The chain is built from TRBV27 and TRBJ2-5; possibly TRBD1 for D (6 bases). Germline CDR1 is MNHEY and CDR2 is SMNVEV (reference sequence). V gave up 6 bases and J gave up 1 base, with 9 bases separating them. This CDR3 spans 13 amino acids. This CDR3 is CASRSDSQETQYF. The CDR3 DNA sequence: TGTGCCAGCAGATCGGACAGCCAAGAGACCCAGTACTTC.

The CDR3 reads CASSPPVTKPIHGYTF. The CDR3 nucleotides read TGTGCCAGCTCACCTCCCGTTACAAAACCAATACATGGCTACACCTTC. This chain joins TRBV18 and TRBJ1-2; D not resolved. The CDR3 runs 16 residues. Germline lookup yields CDR1 KGHSH and CDR2 LQKENI. The V end lost 3 bases, the J end lost 6 bases, and 20 bases lay between the germline ends.

V is TRBV7-2 and J is TRBJ2-1, with a possible D match to TRBD2 (5 bases). CDR1 is SGHTA and CDR2 is FQGNSA in the germline V gene. The CDR3 is 15 residues long. V lost 5 bases and J 0 bases, leaving 11 bases between the germline ends. CDR3 sequence: CASSPGMSSYNEQFF. CDR3 DNA: TGTGCCAGCAGCCCCGGGATGAGCTCCTACAATGAGCAGTTCTTC.

The chain recombines TRBV11-2 with TRBJ2-7, with 14 bases aligning to TRBD2. The CDR3 runs 15 residues. V shed 5 bases, J shed 5 bases, and the junction held 5 bases outside the gene matches. The germline V gene has CDR1 SGHAT and CDR2 FQNNGV. Here the CDR3 DNA reads TGTGCCAGCAGCACCGAGGGACTAGCGGGAGACGAGCAGTACTTC. Translating it yields CASSTEGLAGDEQYF.